The 20 T cell receptor beta chains in this list originate from one sample, sequenced in a study of blood T cells in healthy people across ages. A J-beta primer mix and a sample-barcoded 5' primer were used in a second PCR of about 7 to 11 cycles. Each CDR3 protein is one row after TCRdb ran MiXCR on the 5' RACE reads. The data hold hundreds of thousands of distinct CDR3 sequences, with around a quarter observed a single time. These same records also appear under a second study, on T cells of mothers and their children.

Sequencing used blood. These receptors came from a boy aged 10-17 years in good health.

This clonotype has more than one count but fewer than ten. The chain has TRBV5-1 and TRBJ2-1; D gene unclear. Germline-derived CDR1 and CDR2 are SGHRS and YFSETQ. The germline V and J ends were trimmed by 1 base and 0 bases, with 11 bases remaining between them. The CDR3 totals 16 residues. CDR3 residues: CASSLSMVSSYNEQFF. DNA of the CDR3: TGCGCCAGCAGCTTGTCGATGGTGAGCTCCTACAATGAGCAGTTCTTC.

There are many counts of this clonotype. The chain links TRBV5-1 to TRBJ2-7; TRBD2 matches 11 bases. Losses at the gene ends were 5 bases for V and 3 bases for J; bases not matched to a gene: 10. Germline values: CDR1 SGHRS, CDR2 YFSETQ. The CDR3 covers 16 residues. The chain's CDR3 is CASSIFPGTSGYEQYF. The CDR3 DNA reads as TGCGCCAGCAGTATTTTCCCCGGGACTAGCGGCTACGAGCAGTACTTC.

The J gene is TRBJ2-5, the V gene TRBV7-6, with 7 bases identical to TRBD1. The junction had 3 bases not matched to a gene; V was cut back by 1 base and J by 7 bases. This CDR3 comprises 13 residues. Germline assignment: CDR1 SGHVS and CDR2 FNYEAQ. The chain's CDR3 is CASSLGQGTTQYF. CDR3 DNA: TGTGCCAGCAGCTTAGGACAGGGAACGACCCAGTACTTC. The full variable domain, with the rest looked up from reference TRBV7-6 and TRBJ2-5, is GAGVSQSPRYKVTKRGQDVALRCDPISGHVSLYWYRQALGQGPEFLTYFNYEAQQDKSGLPNDRFSAERPEGSISTLTIQRTEQRDSAMYRCASSLGQGTTQYFGPGTRLLVL.

CDR3 residues: CASSLFGTITINEQFF. The DNA of the CDR3 is TGCGCCAGCAGCTTGTTCGGGACGATAACCATCAATGAGCAGTTCTTC. J is TRBJ2-1 and V is TRBV5-1; D possibly matches TRBD1 or TRBD2 (5 bases each). This CDR3 spans 16 amino acids. Trimming cost V 1 base and J 6 bases, with 17 bases left between them. CDR1 SGHRS and CDR2 YFSETQ come from the germline V gene.

The chain is built from TRBV5-5 and TRBJ2-1; 7 nucleotides agree with TRBD2. Germline CDR1 is SGHKS and CDR2 is YYEKEE (reference sequence). The V and J ends lost 3 bases and 0 bases, in that order; junction bases with no gene match: 6. The CDR3 is 16 residues long. CDR3 region: CASSSGTNVSYNEQFF. The CDR3 nucleotides read TGTGCCAGCAGCTCCGGGACTAACGTCTCCTACAATGAGCAGTTCTTC.

The table lists this clonotype with a few counts. The chain couples TRBV28 to TRBJ2-7; 8 bases line up with TRBD1. The CDR3 consists of 13 residues. From germline, CDR1 is MDHEN and CDR2 SYDVKM. Trimming cost V 8 bases and J 0 bases; bases outside gene matches: 3. The CDR3 sequence: CASEDRASYEQYF. CDR3 nucleotide sequence: TGTGCCAGCGAGGACAGGGCCTCCTACGAGCAGTACTTC.

This clonotype turned up a few times. The V call is TRBV29-1, the J call TRBJ1-1; possibly TRBD1 for D (5 bases). Deletions cut 3 bases from V and 1 base from J, with 9 bases between. The CDR3 is made up of 13 amino acids. Germline values: CDR1 SQVTM, CDR2 ANQGSEA. CDR3 residues: CSVDRDGNTEAFF. The CDR3 nucleotides read TGCAGCGTTGACAGGGACGGGAACACTGAAGCTTTCTTT.

CDR3 amino acids: CASSQEKSGTRGTGELFF. The CDR3 nucleotides read TGTGCCAGCAGCCAAGAGAAATCCGGGACTAGGGGAACCGGGGAGCTGTTTTTT. The V and J genes are TRBV3-1 and TRBJ2-2, with 8 bases identical to TRBD2. The V and J ends lost 0 bases and 5 bases, in that order; junction bases with no gene match: 11. CDR3 length: 18 amino acids. Germline-derived CDR1 and CDR2 are LGHDT and YNNKEL (reference sequence). Full variable domain (rest looked up from reference TRBV3-1 and TRBJ2-2): DTAVSQTPKYLVTQMGNDKSIKCEQNLGHDTMYWYKQDSKKFLKIMFSYNNKELIINETVPNRFSPKSPDKAHLNLHINSLELGDSAVYFCASSQEKSGTRGTGELFFGEGSRLTVL.

This clonotype occurred a few times. The chain carries TRBV20-1 and TRBJ2-1, with D perhaps given as TRBD1 or TRBD2 (5 bases each). Trimming shortened V by 1 base and J by 0 bases, and 13 bases separated the two germline ends. This CDR3 is built from 16 residues. Germline values: CDR1 DFQATT, CDR2 SNEGSKA (reference sequence). The DNA of the CDR3 is TGCAGTGCTAGAGCCACGGGACGGAGCTCCTACAATGAGCAGTTCTTC. This codes for CSARATGRSSYNEQFF.

This clonotype came up a few times. The rearrangement uses TRBV5-1 and TRBJ2-5; 7 bases match TRBD1. The DNA end is a closer match to TRBJ2-7, so the J assignment may be wrong. The germline gives CDR1 SGHRS, CDR2 YFSETQ. The CDR3 totals 14 residues. The CDR3 loop reads CASSLGQVYYEQYF. CDR3 in DNA: TGCGCCAGCAGCCTTGGACAGGTTTACTACGAGCAGTACTTC.

In its sample, this clonotype was seen a few times. This sequence joins TRBV19 and TRBJ2-5; 11 bases are a match to TRBD1. Looked up from germline, CDR1 is LNHDA and CDR2 is SQIVND (reference sequence). There are 16 residues in the CDR3. V shed 5 bases, J shed 6 bases, and the junction held 11 bases outside the gene matches. CDR3 DNA sequence: TGTGCCAGTAGTCCCGGGACAGGGGGGAGCGTGAAGACCCAGTACTTC. Its translation is CASSPGTGGSVKTQYF.

This clonotype was observed a few times. The V and J genes are TRBV15 and TRBJ2-1; tentative D call: TRBD2 (6 bases). The CDR3 is 15 residues long. V gave up 4 bases and J gave up 0 bases, with 10 bases separating them. The V gene's germline CDR1 is LNHNV and CDR2 YYDKDF (reference sequence). This CDR3 reads CATSISGSSYNEQFF. CDR3 bases: TGTGCCACCAGCATTAGCGGAAGCTCCTACAATGAGCAGTTCTTC.

The gene calls are TRBV5-1 and TRBJ2-7, with D hard to call. Germline V CDR1 and CDR2: SGHRS, YFSETQ. The CDR3 is 15 residues long. V lost 4 bases to trimming and J lost 0 bases, with 14 bases between them. This CDR3 is CASSKATVSSYEQYF. In DNA, the CDR3 is TGCGCCAGCAGCAAGGCCACTGTGAGCTCCTACGAGCAGTACTTC.

Remarks on this clonotype: The junction shows a germline mismatch at one end, possibly a read error. This chain connects TRBV4-2 to TRBJ2-5, with D perhaps being TRBD1 or TRBD2 (5 bases each). Germline V gene sequence: CDR1 LGHNA, CDR2 YNFKEQ. This CDR3 comprises 16 residues. The CDR3 DNA sequence: TGTGCCAGCAGCCAAGATCCGGGACCAAAGCAAGAGACCCGGTACTTC. Translation: CASSQDPGPKQETRYF.

This rearrangement joins TRBV12-5 to TRBJ1-4; perhaps TRBD1 as D (5 bases). Trimming took 2 bases from V and 5 from J, leaving 12 bases between them. There are 15 residues in the CDR3. The germline V gene has CDR1 LGHNT and CDR2 FRNRAP. The CDR3 loop reads CASGLSRVANEKLFF. CDR3 coding DNA: TGTGCTAGTGGTTTGTCCAGGGTGGCAAATGAAAAACTGTTTTTT.

The table lists this clonotype with a few counts. This CDR3 is CASSHGTGGNQPQHF. CDR3 nucleotide sequence: TGTGCCAGCAGCCACGGTACAGGGGGCAATCAGCCCCAGCATTTT. The V and J genes are TRBV3-1 and TRBJ1-5, with TRBD1 matching over 7 bases. The trim removed 3 bases at V and 2 bases at J, leaving 4 bases unmatched. The CDR3 spans 15 residues. Germline CDR1 LGHDT, CDR2 YNNKEL (reference sequence).

This clonotype was seen a handful of times. The chain combines TRBV7-2 with TRBJ2-5, with D hard to call. V lost 3 bases and J 4 bases, leaving 15 bases between the germline ends. Germline CDR1 and CDR2: SGHTA and FQGNSA. The CDR3 loop spans 15 amino acids. The CDR3 loop is CASSFGTGQLETQYF. CDR3 nucleotides: TGTGCCAGCAGCTTCGGTACTGGGCAGTTAGAGACCCAGTACTTC.

This clonotype was recorded only once. The J gene is TRBJ1-2, the V gene TRBV7-2; D unresolved. The germline V gene encodes CDR1 SGHTA and CDR2 FQGNSA. Trimming shortened V by 2 bases and J by 4 bases, and 11 bases separated the two germline ends. The CDR3 runs 14 residues. The CDR3: CASSLPIFPYGYTF. CDR3 nucleotides: TGTGCCAGCAGCTTACCTATCTTTCCCTATGGCTACACCTTC.

The CDR3, as DNA: TGTGCCAGCAGTTACTCGGGGGCCTCTGGAAACACCATATATTTT. This encodes CASSYSGASGNTIYF. V usage is TRBV6-5 and J usage is TRBJ1-3, with a weak D call TRBD1 (6 bases). Trimming removed 0 bases from V and 0 bases from J, with 6 bases in between. Germline V gene data show CDR1 as MNHEY and CDR2 as SVGAGI. CDR3 size: 15 residues.

V gene TRBV25-1 combines with J gene TRBJ2-5, with D maybe TRBD2 (6 bases). V was shortened by 7 bases and J by 5 bases, with 20 bases between the two germline ends. The germline V gene encodes CDR1 MGHDK and CDR2 SYGVNS. CDR3 length equals 15 residues. CDR3 region: CASIMPGPSGETQYF. The CDR3 region has the DNA TGTGCCAGCATAATGCCGGGACCCAGCGGGGAGACCCAGTACTTC.